The next 2 T cell receptor beta chains were all read from a single sample in a study of blood T cell repertoires in COVID-19. Some clones are missing from TCRdb's copy, which holds only in-frame ones; the method was immunoSEQ multiplex PCR. Of tens of thousands of clones listed, 65% to 80% are singletons. The material sequenced was peripheral blood. All receptors come from a man in his 70s with active or convalescent COVID-19.

This clone was seen a handful of times. CDR3: CASSPSPGEYNEQFF. For the CDR3, the DNA is TGTGCCAGCAGCCCGTCGCCGGGGGAATACAATGAGCAGTTCTTC. This rearrangement joins TRBV11-3 to TRBJ2-1, with D possibly being TRBD2 (6 bases). Germline-derived CDR1 and CDR2 are SGHNT and YENEEA. The CDR3 runs to 15 residues. The V end lost 5 bases, the J end lost 4 bases, and 15 bases lay between the germline ends.

The rearrangement uses TRBV3-1 (or the pseudogene TRBV3-2) and TRBJ1-2; D is undetermined. V was shortened by 0 bases and J by 4 bases, with 9 bases between the two germline ends. The germline V gene has CDR1 LGHDT and CDR2 YNNKEL (reference sequence). The CDR3 covers 14 residues. This chain's CDR3 is CASSQDRQGYGYTF. For the CDR3, the DNA is TGTGCCAGCAGCCAAGATAGACAAGGCTATGGCTACACCTTC.